This T cell receptor (beta chain) was obtained from a study of T cell responses to AZD1222 COVID-19 vaccine. Data came from immunoSEQ multiplex PCR; TCRdb stores just in-frame clones and leaves some out. The sample gives 150,000 or so clones, 90% to 95% of which show up once; about 1.5% is in the top ten. CDR3 length equals 16 residues. The TCR sequence derives from an adult in good health. Material: peripheral blood, obtained on day 0 of AZD1222 vaccination. The chain combines TRBV21-1 with TRBJ2-3. TRBV21-1 is assigned pseudogene status. CDR3 sequence: CASSNTEGGLTDTQYF. CDR3 coding DNA: TGTGCCAGCAGCAATACGGAGGGGGGTCTCACAGATACGCAGTATTTT.